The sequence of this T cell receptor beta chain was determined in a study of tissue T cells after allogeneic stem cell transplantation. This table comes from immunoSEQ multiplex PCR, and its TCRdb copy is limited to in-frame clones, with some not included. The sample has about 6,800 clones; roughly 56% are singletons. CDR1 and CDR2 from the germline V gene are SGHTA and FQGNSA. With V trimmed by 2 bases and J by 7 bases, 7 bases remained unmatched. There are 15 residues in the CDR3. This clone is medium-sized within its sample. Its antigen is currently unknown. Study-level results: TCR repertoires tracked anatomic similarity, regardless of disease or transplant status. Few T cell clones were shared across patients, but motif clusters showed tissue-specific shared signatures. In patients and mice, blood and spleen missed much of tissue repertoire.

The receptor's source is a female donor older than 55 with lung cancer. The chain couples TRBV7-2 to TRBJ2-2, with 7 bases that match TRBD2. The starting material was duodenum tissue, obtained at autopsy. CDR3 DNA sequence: TGTGCCAGCAGCTTAACCCTCGGGAGGAGCGGGGAGCTGTTTTTT. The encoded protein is CASSLTLGRSGELFF.